What follows is one T cell receptor (beta chain) and its context. A 5'RACE template switching approach incorporating UMIs was used to make TCR beta cDNA. TCRdb reworked the 5' RACE reads into one entry per CDR3 protein, no DNA. The sample has hundreds of thousands of distinct CDR3 sequences; the top ten hold 7.3%. This sample is drawn from a study of T cells expressing NK-cell markers. Study at large: HCMV seropositivity characterized most of the eight sequenced donors, and seronegativity one.

From germline, CDR1 is LGHNA and CDR2 YNFKEQ. The CDR3 extends over 16 amino acids. The clonotype originates from a woman between 18 and 75 years old in good health. Sequencing input: blood T cells: a sorted CD56 or NKG2C T cell subset, CD4+ or CD8+ T cells, or bulk PBMC T cells (not recorded which). The V and J genes are TRBV4-2 and TRBJ2-2; TCRdb's D call, TRBD2, is unchecked because there is no DNA. The CDR3 sequence is CASSQSGTRHSGELFF.